This TCR beta chain was identified during a study of cytomegalovirus exposure and HLA in healthy donors (dated by TCRdb to the late 2010s). About the investigation overall: According to an earlier analysis of several hundred of the donors, some 170 million T cells yielded some 120 million unique TCR beta sequences and 276 Gb of sequence data. Four to six DR-DQ haplotypes were handled as single units for association and clustering because linkage in the cohort was strong. The study aimed to test whether cataloging public T cell receptors could reveal signatures of past pathogen exposure. The study combined high-throughput TCR immunosequencing, statistical association of individual TCRs with disease status, and machine learning to predict cytomegalovirus infection status. Rather than using new phenotypic data, the later analysis identified candidate immune exposures from TCR beta sequences and from how often those sequences occurred across donors. An earlier analysis of around 540 of the donors applied high-throughput TCR beta sequencing to assess whether each TCR beta V gene segment acted as functional or pseudogenic. Genome-wide SNP genotypes for about 60% of the roughly 700 donors were used in a later genetic analysis, which treated that subset as a discovery cohort. A later analysis re-examined previously published TCR beta repertoires from hundreds of donors and added high-resolution HLA genotyping to investigate patterns of TCR occurrence. A separate validation cohort of some 130 different subjects was used in addition to the approximately 670-subject first cohort. Both class I and class II loci were covered by HLA typing, at four-digit resolution. Every repertoire in the discovery cohort had been generated on one and the same sequencing platform. The number of typed donors differed by locus: about 620-630 for A, B, C, DRB1 and DQB1; some 500 for DQA1; 606 for DPA1; and around 470 for DPB1. An early release covering more than 500 HLA-typed donors comprised 250 to 350 gigabases of sequencing data and 85 million to 100 million unique TCR sequences. Among about 360 genotyped donors of the cohort, an average of around 240,000 unique TCR beta nucleotide sequences were sequenced per donor, around 18% of them non-productive. The T cell repertoires of under 750 subjects were profiled by immunosequencing and related to cytomegalovirus serostatus. Among the roughly 400 genotyped donors, around 81% belonged to the genetic ancestry cluster associated with self-reported Caucasian donors. Donor age, sex, ethnicity and CMV serostatus were compiled together with the repertoire data.

A remark on this clone: The antigen it binds to is not known.

Library preparation used the immunoSEQ multiplex PCR assay. For the multiplex PCR, a mixture combining 60 forward primers for TCR Vbeta segments and 13 reverse primers for TCR Jbeta segments was used. The CDR3 region of rearranged TCR beta genes was amplified from genomic DNA with a multiplex PCR assay. On the Illumina HiSeq System, the amplified TCR beta libraries were sequenced as 87-base-pair reads. In the authors' own workflow: A later analysis tallied tens of millions of unique TCR beta chains across the approximately 670 repertoires, and some 12 million of those chains were shared by two or more donors. To remove PCR and sequencing errors, raw reads were error-corrected and collapsed into unique sequences using a nearest-neighbor algorithm that merged closely related sequences. To assign V, D and J gene segments, CDR3 sequences were aligned to IMGT reference sequences. For a sequence to be retained, a match of at least six nucleotides was required to both a V gene segment and a J gene segment. Rearrangements were called productive when the CDR3 lacked stop codons and stayed in frame with V and J; all others were non-productive. Following IMGT convention, CDR3 was defined as the stretch from the second conserved V-encoded cysteine up to the conserved J-encoded phenylalanine. Sequences without an unambiguous match to a single V gene segment were excluded from the earlier analysis of several hundred of the donors. An earlier analysis of a few hundred of the donors classified V segments as functional when productive rearrangements were above 56.7% and as segregating when the standard deviation between donors was above 5%. A statistical classification framework was developed to diagnose cytomegalovirus status using the catalog of TCR beta chain sequences. V and J gene assignment, in a later analysis, came from comparing TCR nucleotide sequences with IMGT/GENE-DB human TR gene sequences. The TCRdist pipeline was used in a later analysis to assign CDR3 sequences and most-parsimonious VDJ recombination scenarios. A later analysis defined each TCR beta chain by its CDR3 amino acid sequence plus V-gene family, and excluded reads lacking a unique V-gene family. A later analysis removed 450 to 600 highly shared, low-generation-probability nucleotide sequences to deal with suspected cross-contamination and a sequencing artifact. A later analysis calculated a clonal expansion index for each public chain from normalized within-repertoire ranks of inferred template counts. Generation probabilities in a later analysis came from a VDJ recombination model fitted to out-of-frame rearrangements, and those results were checked against IGoR. In a later analysis, TCR-TCR, TCR-HLA and TCR-CMV co-occurrence was scored with hypergeometric tests, and a repertoire-size bias correction was applied to TCR pairs. To estimate false discovery rates, a later analysis permuted the HLA or CMV assignments 20 times. In a later analysis, co-occurring TCRs were grouped with DBSCAN, and TCRdist sequence similarity was added when clustering was performed within HLA-allele-positive subsets. Co-occurrence clustering excluded repertoires with fewer than 30,000 or more than 120,000 public chains, plus five with anomalous nucleotide sharing. The clones in this table, taken by TCRdb from immuneACCESS, are in-frame only. Not every clone is retained; where verified, under half of the shortfall comes from an unresolved V gene, and the cause of the rest is unknown. D and trimming were read from the DNA, whereas the V and J calls and clone size are those reported in that table. The sample's own table lists about 110,000 clones. In total, the top ten clones hold about 3.5% of the sample.

What the study reported, not specific to this receptor: The classifier was reported to diagnose cytomegalovirus status with high specificity and sensitivity in both the original cohort and the validation cohort. HLA typing was unavailable for some donors at each locus, so association tests used only the typed subset. A further reported finding was that TCR beta sequences accurately predicted the HLA-A and HLA-B alleles for most subjects in the first cohort. The earlier analysis of fewer than 750 of the donors excluded 15 to 20 rarely observed V segments, including chromosome 9 orphons, because counts were too low. According to a later analysis, parvovirus B19, influenza, CMV and Epstein-Barr virus appeared linked to several top co-occurrence clusters. In a later analysis, 16,951 TCR beta sequences were associated with specific HLA alleles at a false discovery rate of 0.05. The only immune exposure information available for the cohort was CMV serostatus. An earlier analysis of approximately 600 of the donors showed that most TCR beta V segments appeared in productive rearrangements either about 87% or about 30% of the time, which broadly matched IMGT annotations. When HLA alleles, especially DR and DQ, strongly co-occurred, attributing TCR associations to individual alleles was difficult. A few of the identified cytomegalovirus-associated TCR beta chains were confirmed in vitro to be specific for cytomegalovirus antigens. In a later genetic analysis, a missense DCLRE1C variant was associated with V-gene and J-gene trimming of TCR beta chains, and the association was replicated in an independent cohort. A later genetic analysis reported fewer N-insertions in productive TCRs among donors in an Asian-associated ancestry cluster than the roughly 700-donor mean. The study gave a list of more than 150 TCR beta chains associated with cytomegalovirus. A group of highly shared sequence variants was considered likely to be a technical artifact of the sequencing pipeline. Sequencing depth was assumed to be roughly uniform across donors in the presence/absence analyses, though that assumption may not hold. A later analysis found that most CMV-associated TCR beta chains appeared HLA-restricted, with HLA associations seemingly driven largely by CMV exposure. In a later analysis, HLA-associated TCR beta chains showed more clonal expansion and lower generation probabilities than non-associated chains that were equally common. While some public TCRs were present in many individuals, most TCR sequences turned up only very rarely across donors. In a later analysis, TCR association rates were found to vary across HLA loci, with the most associated TCRs seen for DRB1 alleles and the fewest for HLA-C alleles. The authors suggested that the approach could potentially be extended to other disease states and immunological phenotypes. In this cohort, only TCR beta chains were sequenced, and detectable features were limited by the absence of alpha or paired-chain data. Correlated functional status among segregating V segments might reflect linkage disequilibrium, but an unknown experimental factor could not be ruled out. Some IMGT-functional V segments, including TRBV6-2 and TRBV6-3, could not be distinguished by the 87-base-pair reads and were therefore excluded.

The cohort was made up of several hundred healthy bone marrow donors. All cohort members were sampled while nominally healthy, although unrecorded immune exposures were likely present. The donor was CMV seronegative and belonged to the group of 352 seronegative cohort members. A peripheral blood sample was collected from each donor, and TCR beta sequencing was performed on peripheral blood mononuclear cells. Genomic DNA extraction from the blood cell samples was performed with the Qiagen DNeasy Blood Extraction Kit. After removal of 5 bases from V and 6 bases from J, the junction retains 6 bases not matched to a gene. Based on the germline V gene, the CDR1 and CDR2 sequences are SGHTS and YDEGEE. The CDR3, from cysteine to phenylalanine, totals 14 residues. Only the CDR3 DNA stays, 42 bases, in frame from base 1.

Material: PBMCs. The chain links TRBV5-8 with TRBJ2-1; 9 central nucleotides agree with TRBD2. The receptor comes from a man between 18 and 35 years old in good health and CMV-seronegative. The CDR3 corresponds to CASSLSGRPNEQFF. The base sequence is TGTGCCAGCAGTCTGAGCGGGAGGCCCAATGAGCAGTTCTTC.